Reported below is one T cell receptor (beta chain). This specimen comes from a study of blood T cell repertoires in COVID-19. The CDR3 has 14 residues. V shed 2 bases and J 4 bases; nucleotides not matched to a gene: 1. Per the germline V gene, CDR1 is GTSNPN and CDR2 is SVGIG (reference sequence). Clones were sequenced by immunoSEQ multiplex PCR, and TCRdb holds only the in-frame ones, with some missing. The sample lists about 240,000 clones, over 75% occurring once. Sequencing was carried out using peripheral blood. This chain connects TRBV30 to TRBJ2-4, with 11 positions matching TRBD2. The receptor comes from a woman under 40 with acute or convalescent COVID-19. This CDR3 reads CAWSSSGGKNIQYF. The CDR3 DNA is TGTGCCTGGAGTTCTAGCGGGGGGAAAAACATTCAGTACTTC.